This T cell receptor beta chain was profiled in a study of blood T cell repertoires in COVID-19. Method: immunoSEQ multiplex PCR; TCRdb's copy keeps in-frame clones and lacks some. In the table there are 200,000 to 300,000 clones, over 80% of which are singletons. This CDR3 comprises 15 residues. The V gene end was trimmed by 3 bases and the J gene end by 4 bases; junction bases not matched to a gene: 6. CDR1 is SGHRS and CDR2 is YFSETQ in the germline V gene. The specimen was peripheral blood. This receptor was obtained from a man aged 40-50 years with acute or convalescent COVID-19. The genes are TRBV5-1 and TRBJ1-4; TRBD1 matches 7 bases. This CDR3 reads CASSSYRGGNEKLFF. In DNA form, the CDR3 reads TGCGCCAGCAGCTCTTACAGGGGCGGTAATGAAAAACTGTTTTTT.